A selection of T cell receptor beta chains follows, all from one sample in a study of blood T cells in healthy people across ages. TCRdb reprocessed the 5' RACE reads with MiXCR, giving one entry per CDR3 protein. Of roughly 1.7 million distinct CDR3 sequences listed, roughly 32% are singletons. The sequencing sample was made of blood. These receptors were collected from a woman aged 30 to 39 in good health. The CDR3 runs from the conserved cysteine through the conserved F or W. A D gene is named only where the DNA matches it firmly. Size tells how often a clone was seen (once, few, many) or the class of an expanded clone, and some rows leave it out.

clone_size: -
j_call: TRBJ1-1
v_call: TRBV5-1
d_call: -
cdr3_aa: CASREKRANTEAFF
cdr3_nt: TGCGCCAGTCGGGAAAAACGAGCTAACACTGAAGCTTTCTTT

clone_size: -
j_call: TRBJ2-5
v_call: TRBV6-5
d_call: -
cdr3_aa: CASSYGHGREQYF
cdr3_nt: TGTGCCAGCAGTTATGGTCACGGTAGGGAGCAGTACTTC

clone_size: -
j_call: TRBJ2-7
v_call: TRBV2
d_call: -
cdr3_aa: CASSATGRREQYF
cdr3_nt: TGTGCCAGCAGTGCTACAGGGCGTCGCGAGCAGTACTTC

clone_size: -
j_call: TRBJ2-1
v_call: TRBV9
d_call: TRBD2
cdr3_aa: CASSVATSGREFGSYNEQFF
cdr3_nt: TGTGCCAGCAGCGTGGCAACTAGCGGGAGAGAGTTTGGGTCCTACAATGAGCAGTTCTTC

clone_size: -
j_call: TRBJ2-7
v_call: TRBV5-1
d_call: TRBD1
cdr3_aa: CASSFALGTGGYEQYF
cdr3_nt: TGCGCCAGCAGCTTCGCGCTCGGGACAGGGGGGTACGAGCAGTACTTC

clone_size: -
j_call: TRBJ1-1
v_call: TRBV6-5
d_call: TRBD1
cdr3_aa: CASSGRQGERTEAFF
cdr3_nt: TGTGCCAGCAGTGGACGACAGGGTGAGAGGACTGAAGCTTTCTTT

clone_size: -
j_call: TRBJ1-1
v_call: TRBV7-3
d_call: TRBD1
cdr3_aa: CASSLDRGLNTEAFF
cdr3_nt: TGTGCCAGCAGCTTAGACAGGGGCCTGAACACTGAAGCTTTCTTT

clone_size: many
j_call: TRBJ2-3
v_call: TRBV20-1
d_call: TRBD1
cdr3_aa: CSAQGQGGDTQYF
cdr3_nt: TGCAGTGCCCAGGGACAGGGAGGAGATACGCAGTATTTT

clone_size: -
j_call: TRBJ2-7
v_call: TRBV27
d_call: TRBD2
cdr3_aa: CASSLLGLKAGGYEQYF
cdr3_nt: TGTGCCAGCAGTTTATTAGGCCTTAAAGCGGGAGGTTACGAGCAGTACTTC

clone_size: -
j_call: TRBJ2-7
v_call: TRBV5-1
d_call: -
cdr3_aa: CASSLDGTANYEQYF
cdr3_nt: TGCGCCAGCAGCTTGGATGGGACGGCGAACTACGAGCAGTACTTC

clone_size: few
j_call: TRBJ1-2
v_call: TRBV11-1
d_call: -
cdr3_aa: CASTSDSTFSNYGYTF
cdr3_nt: TGTGCCAGCACCTCGGACAGTACGTTTTCTAACTATGGCTACACCTTC

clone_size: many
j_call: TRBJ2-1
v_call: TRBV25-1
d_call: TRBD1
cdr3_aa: CASSETGAPYNEQFF
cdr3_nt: TGTGCCAGCAGTGAAACAGGGGCCCCCTACAATGAGCAGTTCTTC

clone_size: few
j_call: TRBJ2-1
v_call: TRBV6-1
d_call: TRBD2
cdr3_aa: CASSLTSGGFYEQFF
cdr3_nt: TGTGCCAGCAGCCTGACTAGCGGGGGTTTCTATGAGCAGTTCTTC

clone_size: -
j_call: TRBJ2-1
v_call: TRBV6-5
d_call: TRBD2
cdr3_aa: CASSFLAGLYNEQFF
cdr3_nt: TGTGCCAGCAGTTTTCTAGCGGGGCTCTACAATGAGCAGTTCTTC

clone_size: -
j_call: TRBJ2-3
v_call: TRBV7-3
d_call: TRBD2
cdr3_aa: CASSPSGDLDTQYF
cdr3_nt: TGTGCCAGCAGCCCTAGCGGGGACTTAGATACGCAGTATTTT

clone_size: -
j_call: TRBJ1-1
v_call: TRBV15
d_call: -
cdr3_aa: CATSRDYAGGTEAFF
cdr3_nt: TGTGCCACCAGCAGAGATTATGCGGGGGGCACTGAAGCTTTCTTT